The 16 T cell receptor beta chains in this list originate from one sample, sequenced in a study of control samples from healthy donors and cancer patients. Sequencing used immunoSEQ multiplex PCR; TCRdb keeps in-frame clones, though not all of them. The sample has roughly 24,000 clones, roughly four fifths seen once. Sequencing was done on a sample of PBMCs. Receptors were obtained from a man in his sixties with head and neck cancer.

This sequence joins TRBV7-2 and TRBJ1-1, with 7 bases identical to TRBD1. The CDR3 sequence is 14 residues long. Germline trimming cut 5 bases from V and 5 bases from J; bases unmatched to any gene: 8. The germline V gene has CDR1 SGHTA and CDR2 FQGNSA. CDR3 protein: CASSVTGVRTEAFF. CDR3 DNA sequence: TGTGCCAGCAGCGTAACAGGGGTACGAACTGAAGCTTTCTTT.

The CDR3 sequence is CASSFSGGSSNQPQHF. CDR3 in DNA: TGTGCCAGCAGTTTTTCGGGTGGTTCGAGCAATCAGCCCCAGCATTTT. This chain joins TRBV27 and TRBJ1-5; D remains ambiguous. Trimming removed 3 bases from V and 1 base from J, with 13 bases in between. The CDR3 sequence is 16 residues long. The V gene's germline CDR1 is MNHEY and CDR2 SMNVEV (reference sequence).

This clone is a singleton in its sample. The chain employs TRBV24-1 and TRBJ1-2; D is possibly TRBD1 (6 bases). Trimming left V 4 bases short and J 9 bases short, with 11 bases between. CDR1 is KGHDR, CDR2 SFDVKD, per germline. The CDR3 covers 12 residues. The CDR3 region is CATSESQGSYTF. CDR3 in DNA: TGTGCCACCAGTGAGTCACAGGGTAGCTACACCTTC.

As regards this clone: One end of the junction is discordant with germline, which a read error may explain. The chain employs TRBV6-6 and TRBJ1-2, with D possibly matching TRBD1 (5 bases). The CDR3 runs to 16 residues. Germline V gene sequence: CDR1 MNHNY, CDR2 SVGAGI (reference sequence). CDR3 residues: CAGSLARDFQNYGYTF. CDR3 bases: TGTGCCGGCAGTTTGGCCCGGGACTTTCAAAACTATGGCTACACCTTC.

V and J are TRBV7-8 and TRBJ1-3; 9 bases map to TRBD1. V shed 5 bases, J shed 4 bases, and the junction held 3 bases outside the gene matches. Germline V gene lookup returns CDR1 SGHVS and CDR2 FQNEAQ. The CDR3 extends over 14 amino acids. CDR3: CASSPGQGGNTIYF. CDR3 DNA: TGTGCCAGCAGCCCCGGACAGGGGGGAAACACCATATATTTT.

The chain uses TRBV20-1 and TRBJ2-1; D is possibly TRBD2 (7 bases). Germline assignment: CDR1 DFQATT and CDR2 SNEGSKA (reference sequence). The CDR3 has 14 amino acids. V shed 3 bases and J shed 9 bases, with 18 bases lying between them. CDR3 DNA sequence: TGCAGTGCTAGTGAGGGGGGGCAAGTCAGTGAGCAGTTCTTC. Its protein is CSASEGGQVSEQFF.

The chain carries TRBV2 and TRBJ1-1; TRBD1 matches 8 bases. Unmatched junction bases numbered 10, after V lost 10 bases and J lost 3 bases. This CDR3 contains 14 residues. CDR1 and CDR2 from the germline V gene are SNHLY and FYNNEI. The CDR3 is CATLTQGAYTEAFF. CDR3 nucleotides: TGTGCCACCCTGACCCAGGGGGCTTACACTGAAGCTTTCTTT.

In nucleotides, the CDR3 is TGTGCCAGCAGAGCTAGCGGGGGGAGCTCCTACGAGCAGTACTTC. Encoded protein: CASRASGGSSYEQYF. The chain combines TRBV11-2 with TRBJ2-7; TRBD2 aligns across 11 bases. The germline gives CDR1 SGHAT, CDR2 FQNNGV. V lost 6 bases to trimming and J lost 0 bases; unmatched junction nucleotides: 4. The CDR3 spans 15 residues.

V gene TRBV7-9 combines with J gene TRBJ2-7, with 11 nucleotides matching TRBD1. Trimming cost V 1 base and J 3 bases; bases outside gene matches: 5. CDR1 is SEHNR, CDR2 FQNEAQ, per germline (reference sequence). The CDR3 is made up of 16 amino acids. The CDR3 nucleotides read TGTGCCAGCAGCTTAGAGGACAGGGGGCTATTCTACGAGCAGTACTTC. As protein: CASSLEDRGLFYEQYF.

This chain joins TRBV6-6 and TRBJ1-2, with unresolved D. This CDR3 is 16 amino acids long. V shed 2 bases and J shed 0 bases, with 13 bases lying between them. Per the germline V gene, CDR1 is MNHNY and CDR2 is SVGAGI (reference sequence). The CDR3 spells CASSYSLGLANYGYTF. CDR3 nucleotide sequence: TGTGCCAGCAGTTACAGCTTGGGGTTAGCTAACTATGGCTACACCTTC.

This chain uses TRBV14 with TRBJ2-7, with 15 bases fitting TRBD2. Trimming took 1 base from V and 7 from J; bases not matched to a gene: 17. Germline lookup yields CDR1 SGHDN and CDR2 FVKESK. There are 20 residues in the CDR3. CDR3 DNA sequence: TGTGCCAGCAGCCAAGCCTCGGGACTAGCGGGAGGACTACGCTCTCTTGAGCAGTACTTC. Encoded protein: CASSQASGLAGGLRSLEQYF.

V usage is TRBV11-2 and J usage is TRBJ2-2; 8 bases agree with TRBD1. V lost 1 base and J lost 7; bases outside the gene matches: 17. The CDR3 length is 19 residues. Germline V gene data show CDR1 as SGHAT and CDR2 as FQNNGV. The CDR3 region is CASSLGAGGYESWYGELFF. The CDR3 region has the DNA TGTGCCAGCAGCTTAGGGGCAGGGGGCTACGAGTCTTGGTACGGGGAGCTGTTTTTT.

J is TRBJ1-1 and V is TRBV30; 8 nucleotides agree with TRBD1. This CDR3 contains 13 residues. Germline V lookup: CDR1 GTSNPN, CDR2 SVGIG (reference sequence). The V gene end was trimmed by 8 bases and the J gene end by 1 base; junction bases not matched to a gene: 6. CDR3 loop: CAGSGGQNTEAFF. In nucleotides, the CDR3 is TGTGCCGGATCAGGGGGCCAGAACACTGAAGCTTTCTTT.

A few counts support this clone. V is TRBV10-1 and J is TRBJ2-7; perhaps TRBD2 as D (7 bases). V was shortened by 0 bases and J by 0 bases, with 9 bases between the two germline ends. This CDR3 spans 15 amino acids. The V gene's germline CDR1 is WNHNN and CDR2 SYGVQD (reference sequence). This chain's CDR3 is CASSESAGASYEQYF. The CDR3 DNA is TGCGCCAGCAGTGAGTCTGCGGGGGCCTCCTACGAGCAGTACTTC.

The chain has TRBV6-6 and TRBJ1-1; 10 bases line up with TRBD1. Germline lookup yields CDR1 MNHNY and CDR2 SVGAGI (reference sequence). There are 16 residues in the CDR3. V gave up 6 bases and J gave up 3 bases; unmatched junction bases: 10. The CDR3 spells CASRTTTGGYDTEAFF. CDR3 coding DNA: TGTGCCAGCAGGACTACGACAGGGGGCTACGACACTGAAGCTTTCTTT.

The genes are TRBV19 and TRBJ2-1, with D perhaps matching TRBD1 or TRBD2 (7 bases each). The CDR3 totals 17 residues. From germline, CDR1 is LNHDA and CDR2 SQIVND (reference sequence). V lost 1 base and J 5 bases, leaving 18 bases between the germline ends. The CDR3 DNA is TGTGCCAGTAGTATAGCCAAAACCAGGGGGGGGAACAATGAGCAGTTCTTC. This codes for CASSIAKTRGGNNEQFF.